Reported below is one T cell receptor (beta chain). Preparation of the TCRbeta library was carried out with unique molecular identifiers. In TCRdb, the PCR reads were re-called with MiXCR into one record per CDR3 protein. The sample lists 400,000 to 500,000 distinct CDR3 sequences; approximately 10% were seen once. The data were obtained in a study of T-cell reconstitution after alpha-beta-depleted transplantation in children. This CDR3 is 13 amino acids long. Unmatched junction bases numbered 5, after V lost 4 bases and J lost 5 bases. Germline V lookup: CDR1 SQVTM, CDR2 ANQGSEA. The chain is built from TRBV29-1 and TRBJ1-5; TRBD1 agrees at 7 bases. This receptor was identified in a human donor who donated a stem cell graft to a child with acute myeloid leukemia. The sample consisted of PBMCs from the stem cell graft donor, taken from the stem cell graft. In DNA form, the CDR3 reads TGCAGCGTTGCAGGGGGTGATTATCAGCCCCAGCATTTT. This encodes CSVAGGDYQPQHF.